The rows below give T cell receptor beta chains drawn from one sample of a study of cytomegalovirus exposure and HLA in healthy donors. Profiled with immunoSEQ multiplex PCR; TCRdb holds only in-frame clones, not every one. The sample holds under 250,000 clones, 70% to 85% seen once. The sample comprised PBMCs. The receptor set was obtained from a male donor in good health and CMV-seronegative. Each CDR3 is given with its conserved first and last residue. The D gene is left open where the match is weak. Only some rows state a clone size, as once, few, many or a class for expanded clones.

D gene	clone size	V gene	J gene	CDR3 DNA	CDR3 protein
TRBD2	-	TRBV30	TRBJ2-1	TGTGCCTGGAGCGGTACTAGCGGGAGAGGGAATGAGCAGTTCTTC	CAWSGTSGRGNEQFF
TRBD1	few	TRBV2	TRBJ2-7	TGTGCCAGCACCCGGGACAGGGGCTACGAGCAGTACTTC	CASTRDRGYEQYF
TRBD2	-	TRBV5-1	TRBJ2-1	TGCGCCAGCAGCTGGGAGGGGATCTCATACAATGAGCAGTTCTTC	CASSWEGISYNEQFF
-	-	TRBV2	TRBJ1-2	TGTGCCAGCAGTTCCGACAGTCTGTATGGCTACACCTTC	CASSSDSLYGYTF
TRBD1	few	TRBV5-6	TRBJ1-5	TGTGCCAGCAGCCCGAGGACAGGTCGAAATAGCAATCAGCCCCAGCATTTT	CASSPRTGRNSNQPQHF
-	-	TRBV9	TRBJ2-6	TGTGCCAGCAGCGTTTGGGCAGCCCGCTCTGGGGCCAACGTCCTGACTTTC	CASSVWAARSGANVLTF
TRBD1	-	TRBV7-9	TRBJ2-3	TGTGCCAGCAGCTCCCGGGACAGAAGCACAGATACGCAGTATTTT	CASSSRDRSTDTQYF
TRBD2	-	TRBV27	TRBJ2-3	TGTGCCAGCAGCCGGAAGCCGACTAGCCCCGATACGCAGTATTTT	CASSRKPTSPDTQYF
-	once	TRBV5-1	TRBJ2-1	TGCGCCAGCAGCCCCCGAGGGTCAGCAGATTACAATGAGCAGTTCTTC	CASSPRGSADYNEQFF
TRBD2	-	TRBV29-1	TRBJ2-7	TGCAGCGTTGGGGGGTCAGCGGGAGACTCCTACGAGCAGTACTTC	CSVGGSAGDSYEQYF
-	-	TRBV5-1	TRBJ2-7	TGCGCCAGCAGCTTGGCCGGGGGCGAGCAGTACTTC	CASSLAGGEQYF
TRBD1	few	TRBV18	TRBJ2-7	TGTGCCAGCCACGGACAGGGAATCAACGAGCAGTACTTC	CASHGQGINEQYF
TRBD2	-	TRBV5-1	TRBJ2-1	TGCGCCAGCAGCTTGGAGGGGGGCCTTGGACTAGCGGGAGCCAATGAGCAGTTCTTC	CASSLEGGLGLAGANEQFF
TRBD1	-	TRBV29-1	TRBJ2-5	TGCAGCGTAATACAGGGGCGGGAAGAGACCCAGTACTTC	CSVIQGREETQYF
-	-	TRBV2	TRBJ1-5	TGTGCCAGCAGTGAAGGGCAGGTGGATCAGCCCCAGCATTTT	CASSEGQVDQPQHF
-	few	TRBV9	TRBJ2-5	TGTGCCAGCAGCGCCAACCAAGAGACCCAGTACTTC	CASSANQETQYF
TRBD2	-	TRBV19	TRBJ2-3	TGTGCCAGTAGCATATCTAGCGGGAGAGGAGATACGCAGTATTTT	CASSISSGRGDTQYF
-	-	TRBV6-6	TRBJ2-3	TGTGCCAGCAGACAGGACCCGCGCACAGATACGCAGTATTTT	CASRQDPRTDTQYF
TRBD1	-	TRBV30	TRBJ1-4	TGTGCCTGGAGCCCTCGAGACAGGGGGATTGAAAAACTGTTTTTT	CAWSPRDRGIEKLFF
-	-	TRBV7-5	TRBJ2-7	TGTGCCAGAAGCTGGGGCTCCTCCTACGAGCAGTACTTC	CARSWGSSYEQYF
TRBD1	-	TRBV7-9	TRBJ1-5	TGTTCCAGCAGCCCGACAGGGGGCAATCAGCCCCAGCATTTT	CSSSPTGGNQPQHF
-	-	TRBV6-5	TRBJ2-5	TGTGCCAGCAGTTACCGGGCAGGGAAAGGGACCCAGTACTTC	CASSYRAGKGTQYF
-	-	TRBV6-1	TRBJ2-5	-	CASSVRFGGDTYEQYF
-	-	TRBV6-5	TRBJ1-2	TGTGCCAGCAGTTTCGAACTAGGGGGCTATGGCTACACCTTC	CASSFELGGYGYTF
-	-	TRBV28	TRBJ1-2	TGTGCCAGCATGGGAGTAAACTATGGCTACACCTTC	CASMGVNYGYTF
-	-	TRBV5-6	TRBJ2-3	TGTGCCAGCAGCTTGTGGGGGCGCCGCACAGATACGCAGTATTTT	CASSLWGRRTDTQYF
-	-	TRBV7-9	TRBJ2-5	TGTGCCAGCAGCTTAGGTGGGGAGAGGGCGGAGACCCAGTACTTC	CASSLGGERAETQYF
-	-	TRBV7-9	TRBJ1-1	TGTGCCAGCAGCTTGACATTGAACACTGAAGCTTTCTTT	CASSLTLNTEAFF
-	-	TRBV7-2	TRBJ2-2	TGTGCCAGCAGCTTAGTGAGGGGGACCGGGGAGCTGTTTTTT	CASSLVRGTGELFF
-	-	TRBV7-2	TRBJ1-1	TGTGCCAGCAGCTTTAAAGGGGGGAACACTGAAGCTTTCTTT	CASSFKGGNTEAFF
-	-	TRBV29-1	TRBJ2-1	TGCAGCGTTGCAGGTAGAGTCTTCAATGAGCAGTTCTTC	CSVAGRVFNEQFF
-	once	TRBV5-1	TRBJ2-7	TGCGCCAGCAGCGTCCGGGACATGCTCTACGAGCAGTACTTC	CASSVRDMLYEQYF
TRBD2	-	TRBV28	TRBJ2-1	TGTGCCAGCAGTACCAGGACTAGCGGGAGATTTAATGAGCAGTTCTTC	CASSTRTSGRFNEQFF
-	-	TRBV5-1	TRBJ2-3	TGCGCCAGCAGCTTGGATCGAGGCACAGATACGCAGTATTTT	CASSLDRGTDTQYF
-	-	TRBV5-6	TRBJ1-2	TGTGCCAGCAAGGAGGTTGGCTATGGCTACACCTTC	CASKEVGYGYTF
-	once	TRBV7-7	TRBJ1-4	TGTGCCAGCAGCTTAGCGAAGGGGGTTGGGGAAAAACTGTTTTTT	CASSLAKGVGEKLFF
TRBD2	-	TRBV28	TRBJ2-7	TGTGCCAGCAGTCTTGCGACTAGCGGGAGGGCCATTTACGAGCAGTACTTC	CASSLATSGRAIYEQYF
-	-	TRBV6-5	TRBJ1-2	TGTGCCAGCAGTTACTCTCCACAGGGCGATGGCTACACCTTC	CASSYSPQGDGYTF
TRBD2	-	TRBV19	TRBJ2-3	TGTGCCAGCAGATGGACTAGCGGGAGAACAGATACGCAGTATTTT	CASRWTSGRTDTQYF
TRBD1	-	TRBV18	TRBJ2-2	TGTGCCAGCTCACCAAAGGGGGCCGGCGGGGAGCTGTTTTTT	CASSPKGAGGELFF